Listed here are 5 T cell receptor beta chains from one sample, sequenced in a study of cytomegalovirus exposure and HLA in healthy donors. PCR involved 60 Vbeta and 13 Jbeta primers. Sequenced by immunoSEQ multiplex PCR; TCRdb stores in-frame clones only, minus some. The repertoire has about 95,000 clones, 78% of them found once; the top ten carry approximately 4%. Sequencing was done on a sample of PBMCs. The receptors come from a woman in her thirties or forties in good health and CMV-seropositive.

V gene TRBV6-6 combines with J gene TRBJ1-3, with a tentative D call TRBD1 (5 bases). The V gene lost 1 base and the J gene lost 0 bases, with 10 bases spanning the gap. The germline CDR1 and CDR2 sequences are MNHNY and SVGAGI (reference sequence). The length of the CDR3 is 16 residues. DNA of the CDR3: TGTGCCAGCAGTTACTTCGGGGGAATCTCTGGAAACACCATATATTTT. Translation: CASSYFGGISGNTIYF.

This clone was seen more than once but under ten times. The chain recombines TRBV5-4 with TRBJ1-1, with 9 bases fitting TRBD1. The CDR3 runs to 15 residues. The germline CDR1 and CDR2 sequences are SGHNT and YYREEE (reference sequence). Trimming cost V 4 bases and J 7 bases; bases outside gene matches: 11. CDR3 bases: TGTGCCAGCAGCAGGCCCGGGACAGGGATGAGTGAAGCTTTCTTT. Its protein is CASSRPGTGMSEAFF.

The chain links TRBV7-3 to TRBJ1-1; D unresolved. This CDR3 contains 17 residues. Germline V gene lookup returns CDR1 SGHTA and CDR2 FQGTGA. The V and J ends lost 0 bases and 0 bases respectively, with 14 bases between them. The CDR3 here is CASSLTFLTDLNTEAFF. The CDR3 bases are TGTGCCAGCAGCTTAACGTTTCTAACAGACCTGAACACTGAAGCTTTCTTT. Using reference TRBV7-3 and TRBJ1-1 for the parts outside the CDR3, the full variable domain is GAGVSQTPSNKVTEKGKYVELRCDPISGHTALYWYRQSLGQGPEFLIYFQGTGAADDSGLPNDRFFAVRPEGSVSTLKIQRTERGDSAVYLCASSLTFLTDLNTEAFFGQGTRLTVV.

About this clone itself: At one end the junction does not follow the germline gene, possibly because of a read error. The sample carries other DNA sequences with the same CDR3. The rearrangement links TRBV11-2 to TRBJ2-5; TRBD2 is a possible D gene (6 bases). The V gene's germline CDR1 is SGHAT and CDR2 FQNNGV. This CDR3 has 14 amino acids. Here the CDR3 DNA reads TGTGCCAGCAGGCGTGTGGGGGGAAAAGAGACTCAGTACTTC. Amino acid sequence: CASRRVGGKETQYF. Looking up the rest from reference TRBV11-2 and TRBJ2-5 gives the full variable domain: EAGVAQSPRYKIIEKRQSVAFWCNPISGHATLYWYQQILGQGPKLLIQFQNNGVVDDSQLPKDRFSAERLKGVDSTLKIQPAKLEDSAVYLCASRRVGGKETQYFGPGTRLLVL.

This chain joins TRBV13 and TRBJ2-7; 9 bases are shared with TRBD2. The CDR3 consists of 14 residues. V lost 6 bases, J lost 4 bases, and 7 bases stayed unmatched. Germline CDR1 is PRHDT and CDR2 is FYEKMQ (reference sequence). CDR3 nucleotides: TGTGCCAGCAGAATTAGCGGGAGTTCTTACGAGCAGTACTTC. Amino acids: CASRISGSSYEQYF.